This is a list of T cell receptor beta chains from one sample in a study of cytomegalovirus exposure and HLA in healthy donors. Clones were sequenced by immunoSEQ multiplex PCR, and TCRdb holds only the in-frame ones, with some missing. Of 100,000 to 150,000 clones listed, roughly 82% are singletons. What was sequenced was PBMCs. Every receptor here comes from a woman aged 55-69 years in good health and CMV-seropositive. Each CDR3 is given with its conserved first and last residue. The D gene is left open where the match is weak. The listing skips clone size in some rows; elsewhere it reads once, few, many or a size class.

D gene | J gene | clone size | V gene | CDR3 protein | CDR3 DNA
NA | TRBJ2-1 | NA | TRBV30 | CAWGKQGSDEQFF | TGTGCCTGGGGGAAACAGGGTTCGGATGAGCAGTTCTTC
NA | TRBJ1-3 | NA | TRBV6-4 | CASSDSNRGRRVTGNTIYF | TGTGCCAGCAGTGACTCTAACAGAGGGCGGAGGGTGACGGGAAACACCATATATTTT
TRBD1 | TRBJ2-1 | NA | TRBV6-1 | CASGRDSSYNEQFF | TGTGCCAGCGGACGGGACAGCTCCTACAATGAGCAGTTCTTC
TRBD2 | TRBJ2-1 | once | TRBV13 | CASSNRLAGGRLGVNEQFF | TGTGCCAGCAGCAACCGACTAGCGGGAGGCCGGTTAGGTGTGAATGAGCAGTTCTTC
TRBD1 | TRBJ1-2 | few | TRBV30 | CAHEGANNYGYTF | TGTGCTCATGAGGGGGCCAATAACTATGGCTACACCTTC
NA | TRBJ2-7 | NA | TRBV29-1 | CSVEDSGGTSYEQYF | TGCAGCGTTGAGGACTCAGGGGGGACCTCCTACGAGCAGTACTTC
TRBD1 | TRBJ1-2 | NA | TRBV6-1 | CASSDRDSTRIINYGYTF | TGTGCCAGCAGTGACCGGGACAGTACACGAATAATTAACTATGGCTACACCTTC
TRBD1 | TRBJ1-2 | NA | TRBV9 | CASSARDREYYGYTF | TGTGCCAGCAGCGCACGGGACAGGGAGTACTATGGCTACACCTTC
NA | TRBJ2-7 | medium-sized | TRBV4-3 | CASSLKMGDTSYEQYF | TGCGCCAGCAGCCTTAAGATGGGGGACACCTCCTACGAGCAGTACTTC
NA | TRBJ1-2 | many | TRBV21-1 | CASGQGNYGYTF | TGTGCCAGCGGACAGGGCAACTATGGCTACACCTTC
NA | TRBJ2-3 | few | TRBV11-2 | CASSSTLGLPSTDTQYF | TGTGCCAGCAGCTCCACACTCGGACTGCCTAGCACAGATACGCAGTATTTT
TRBD2 | TRBJ2-5 | NA | TRBV5-1 | CASSLTGGPVGETQYF | TGCGCCAGCAGCTTAACGGGAGGGCCGGTGGGAGAGACCCAGTACTTC
TRBD2 | TRBJ2-7 | NA | TRBV4-2 | CASSGGGSYEQYF | TGTGCCAGTTCCGGGGGGGGCTCCTACGAGCAGTACTTC
NA | TRBJ2-7 | NA | TRBV5-1 | CASSLVVPTYEQYF | TGCGCCAGCAGCTTGGTTGTCCCAACCTACGAGCAGTACTTC
TRBD1 | TRBJ1-2 | NA | TRBV5-6 | CASSTGTGWIEDGYTF | TGTGCCAGCAGCACCGGGACAGGGTGGATTGAGGATGGCTACACCTTC
TRBD1 | TRBJ2-7 | NA | TRBV7-9 | CASSLGQGNYEQYF | TGTGCCAGCAGCTTGGGACAGGGCAACTACGAGCAGTACTTC
TRBD2 | TRBJ2-5 | once | TRBV5-4 | CASSLAGTRSVETQYF | TGTGCCAGCAGCTTGGCAGGGACTAGGTCTGTCGAGACCCAGTACTTC
NA | TRBJ2-2 | NA | TRBV13 | CASSFQGTGELFF | TGTGCCAGCAGCTTCCAGGGCACCGGGGAGCTGTTTTTT
NA | TRBJ2-1 | NA | TRBV5-4 | CASSRGGGSYNEQFF | TGTGCCAGCAGCCGAGGGGGGGGCTCGTACAATGAGCAGTTCTTC
TRBD1 | TRBJ2-1 | NA | TRBV6-4 | CASSESQGAVQFF | TGTGCCAGCAGTGAGTCCCAGGGGGCGGTACAGTTCTTC
TRBD1 | TRBJ1-3 | NA | TRBV10-3 | CAISDTGTVSGNTIYF | TGTGCCATCAGCGATACAGGGACAGTCTCTGGAAACACCATATATTTT
TRBD2 | TRBJ2-1 | NA | TRBV4-3 | CASSQSGLAGGQKFF | TGCGCCAGCAGCCAATCTGGACTAGCGGGGGGGCAAAAGTTCTTC
NA | TRBJ1-5 | few | TRBV21-1 | CASSKGCFYSNQPQHF | TGTGCCAGCAGCAAAGGTTGTTTTTATAGCAATCAGCCCCAGCATTTT
TRBD1 | TRBJ2-7 | NA | TRBV29-1 | CSVTGGYEQYF | TGCAGCGTGACAGGGGGCTACGAGCAGTACTTC
NA | TRBJ1-1 | NA | TRBV29-1 | CSVGISVNTEAFF | NA
NA | TRBJ1-1 | few | TRBV29-1 | CSAVLVGRGNTEAFF | TGCAGCGCCGTACTTGTCGGGAGGGGGAACACTGAAGCTTTCTTT
TRBD1 | TRBJ2-2 | once | TRBV19 | CASSINRGRLDRLSTGELFF | TGTGCCAGTAGTATAAACAGGGGGCGCTTAGACCGTCTGAGCACCGGGGAGCTGTTTTTT
NA | TRBJ1-1 | NA | TRBV12-5 | CASGLETSSRPGEAFF | TGTGCTAGTGGTTTGGAGACAAGCTCCCGGCCAGGGGAAGCTTTCTTT
NA | TRBJ2-3 | NA | TRBV27 | CASTPYTDTQYF | TGTGCCAGCACCCCTTACACAGATACGCAGTATTTT
NA | TRBJ1-1 | few | TRBV2 | CASRGLGHKNTEAFF | TGTGCCAGCAGGGGTCTTGGACACAAGAACACTGAAGCTTTCTTT
NA | TRBJ1-6 | NA | TRBV5-4 | CASSLQGSGSPLHF | TGTGCCAGCAGCTTACAGGGTTCGGGGTCACCCCTCCACTTT
TRBD2 | TRBJ2-3 | NA | TRBV5-4 | CASSTRLAGAGTDTQYF | TGTGCCAGCAGCACCCGACTAGCGGGAGCAGGCACAGATACGCAGTATTTT
TRBD1 | TRBJ2-7 | NA | TRBV4-3 | CASSPIRGNSYEQYF | TGCGCCAGCAGTCCGATCAGGGGGAACTCCTACGAGCAGTACTTC
TRBD2 | TRBJ2-5 | NA | TRBV18 | CASSLQLAGGETQYF | TGTGCCAGCTCACTTCAACTAGCGGGTGGAGAGACCCAGTACTTC
TRBD2 | TRBJ2-3 | few | TRBV5-1 | CASSLTQRTSGSTDTQYF | TGCGCCAGCAGCCTGACCCAGAGGACTAGCGGTAGCACAGATACGCAGTATTTT
NA | TRBJ1-2 | NA | TRBV29-1 | CSVDRVSSNYGYTF | TGCAGCGTTGACCGGGTTAGTTCGAACTATGGCTACACCTTC
TRBD2 | TRBJ2-1 | NA | TRBV7-2 | CASSSKGLAGGLQEQFF | TGTGCCAGCAGCTCCAAGGGACTAGCGGGAGGGCTACAAGAGCAGTTCTTC
TRBD2 | TRBJ2-7 | NA | TRBV29-1 | CSVEGPGGFYEQYF | TGCAGCGTTGAGGGGCCCGGGGGGTTCTACGAGCAGTACTTC
TRBD1 | TRBJ1-2 | NA | TRBV5-1 | CASSLAPGTGGQNYGYTF | TGCGCCAGCAGCTTGGCCCCCGGGACAGGGGGCCAGAACTATGGCTACACCTTC
NA | TRBJ1-1 | NA | TRBV19 | CASSMMRDMNTEAFF | TGTGCCAGTAGTATGATGAGAGATATGAACACTGAAGCTTTCTTT
TRBD1 | TRBJ1-2 | NA | TRBV6-5 | CASSSGTGFGYTF | TGTGCCAGCAGTTCCGGGACAGGCTTCGGCTACACCTTC
TRBD1 | TRBJ1-5 | NA | TRBV12-5 | CASGLGTGLNQPQHF | TGTGCTAGTGGCCTTGGGACAGGCCTTAATCAGCCCCAGCATTTT
TRBD2 | TRBJ2-5 | once | TRBV15 | CATQTSGGETQYF | TGTGCCACCCAAACTAGCGGGGGAGAGACCCAGTACTTC
TRBD1 | TRBJ1-2 | few | TRBV6-6 | CASSTGAEGYTF | TGTGCCAGCAGTACAGGGGCGGAAGGCTACACCTTC